The 19 T cell receptor beta chains presented below share a single source sample, sequenced in a study of blood T cells in healthy people across ages. Primed by a sample-barcoded 5' primer and a J-beta primer mix, a second PCR proceeded for 7 to 11 cycles. TCRdb processed the 5' RACE reads anew with MiXCR; each CDR3 protein has one entry. The profile shows around 1,600,000 distinct CDR3 sequences, roughly 43% of them singletons. Material: blood. The origin of the receptors is a woman aged 18-35 years in good health.

The sample holds a few counts of this clonotype. This chain links TRBV3-1 with TRBJ2-3; 9 bases are shared with TRBD1. The CDR3 is 15 amino acids. Germline values: CDR1 LGHDT, CDR2 YNNKEL (reference sequence). V dropped 4 bases and J dropped 3; count of bases not matched to a gene: 5. The CDR3 DNA sequence: TGTGCCAGCAGCCCCCGGGACAGGGAAACAGATACGCAGTATTTT. Its protein product is CASSPRDRETDTQYF.

This chain uses TRBV7-9 with TRBJ1-4; a weak D match, TRBD1 (6 bases). From germline, CDR1 is SEHNR and CDR2 FQNEAQ (reference sequence). V shed 4 bases and J shed 8 bases, with 20 bases lying between them. This CDR3 comprises 16 residues. This CDR3 reads CASSYVRAGAREKLFF. DNA of the CDR3: TGTGCCAGCAGCTACGTAAGGGCAGGGGCACGGGAAAAACTGTTTTTT.

The rearrangement links TRBV29-1 to TRBJ2-5; no firm D call. Deletions cut 4 bases from V and 1 base from J, with 13 bases between. The CDR3 is 14 amino acids. Germline V CDR1 and CDR2: SQVTM, ANQGSEA. Here the CDR3 reads CSVGMGPLQETQYF. The CDR3 bases are TGCAGCGTTGGTATGGGCCCACTCCAAGAGACCCAGTACTTC.

This clonotype was recorded a few times. The V gene is TRBV25-1, the J gene TRBJ1-4; D might be TRBD1 (5 bases). Deletions cut 5 bases from V and 14 bases from J, with 18 bases between. Per the germline V gene, CDR1 is MGHDK and CDR2 is SYGVNS. The CDR3 is 13 amino acids. CDR3 DNA: TGTGCCAGCAGTCCCCGGGACCGTCAGGTTCTGTTTTTT. Translating it yields CASSPRDRQVLFF.

The chain joins TRBV29-1 to TRBJ2-4, with D tentatively TRBD2 (7 bases). Germline V gives CDR1 SQVTM, CDR2 ANQGSEA. There are 17 residues in the CDR3. V shed 4 bases and J shed 0 bases, with 19 bases lying between them. CDR3 sequence reads: CSVVGEGGPLAKNIQYF. CDR3 in DNA: TGCAGCGTTGTAGGTGAGGGGGGGCCTCTAGCCAAAAACATTCAGTACTTC.

CDR3 in DNA: TGTGCCAGCAGCGGCCAGCTGGCTACCTACAATGAGCAGTACTTC. Its translation is CASSGQLATYNEQYF. The V call is TRBV21-1, the J call TRBJ2-1. The DNA end lines up better with TRBJ2-7; the J call may be wrong. TRBV21-1 is tagged as a pseudogene. The CDR3 contains 15 residues.

For the CDR3, the DNA is TGCGCCAGCCACTCTTTTGGCAATGAGCAGTACTTC. Translation gives CASHSFGNEQYF. The rearrangement links TRBV5-1 to TRBJ2-7; D is unresolved. The CDR3 loop spans 12 amino acids. Trimming left V 7 bases short and J 7 bases short, with 15 bases between. CDR1 SGHRS and CDR2 YFSETQ come from the germline V gene.

This clonotype was recorded only once. The genes are TRBV12-3 or TRBV12-4 and TRBJ2-1; D may be TRBD2 (6 bases). Trimming cost V 4 bases and J 0 bases, with 10 bases left between them. The CDR3 runs 15 residues. CDR3 nucleotide sequence: TGTGCCAGCAGTTGGGACTTGAGCTCCTACAATGAGCAGTTCTTC. It yields the protein CASSWDLSSYNEQFF.

The V and J genes are TRBV27 and TRBJ2-5; tentative D call: TRBD2 (6 bases). This CDR3 contains 17 residues. Trimming removed 8 bases at V and 11 bases at J, with 33 bases between. CDR1 is MNHEY and CDR2 is SMNVEV in the germline V gene (reference sequence). CDR3 sequence reads: CASDKLGTEGRYNEQYF. The CDR3 DNA follows: TGTGCCAGCGACAAACTCGGGACTGAAGGGCGGTACAATGAGCAGTACTTC.

The chain is built from TRBV28 and TRBJ1-1; a possible D gene is TRBD1 (5 bases). The CDR3 extends over 14 amino acids. From germline, CDR1 is MDHEN and CDR2 SYDVKM. V was trimmed by 3 bases and J by 5 bases, leaving 13 bases between them. The CDR3 DNA is TGTGCCAGCAGTTTGCCCCTGGGGGAAACTGAAGCTTTCTTT. Protein product: CASSLPLGETEAFF. The variable domain in full, with the rest retrieved from reference TRBV28 and TRBJ1-1, is DVKVTQSSRYLVKRTGEKVFLECVQDMDHENMFWYRQDPGLGLRLIYFSYDVKMKEKGDIPEGYSVSREKKERFSLILESASTNQTSMYLCASSLPLGETEAFFGQGTRLTVV.

This chain connects TRBV7-2 to TRBJ2-1; TRBD2 aligns across 8 bases. CDR1 is SGHTA, CDR2 FQGNSA, per germline. The CDR3 is 15 amino acids. The J segment lost 6 bases and the V segment lost 1 base, leaving 5 bases of the junction unmatched. CDR3 nucleotides: TGTGCCAGCAGCTTAGTGGGGACTAGGGGCAATGAGCAGTTCTTC. This encodes CASSLVGTRGNEQFF.

Details on this clonotype: One end of the junction is discordant with germline, which a read error may explain. The V gene is TRBV13, the J gene TRBJ2-7; 7 bases agree with TRBD1. This CDR3 has 12 residues. Germline V gene lookup returns CDR1 PRHDT and CDR2 FYEKMQ (reference sequence). In DNA, the CDR3 is TGTGCCAGCAGCCTAGGGACAGCGGAGCAGTACTTC. Translation: CASSLGTAEQYF.

This clonotype was picked up a small number of times. The chain recombines TRBV9 with TRBJ2-3, with TRBD2 matching 8 bases. V lost 4 bases, J lost 6 bases, and 10 bases stayed unmatched. The CDR3 contains 15 residues. Germline V lookup: CDR1 SGDLS, CDR2 YYNGEE. CDR3 bases: TGTGCCAGCAGCCAGAGCGGGGGCCCCTCCGATACGCAGTATTTT. This encodes CASSQSGGPSDTQYF.

This clonotype was recorded a few times. This chain connects TRBV7-2 to TRBJ2-7, with a possible D match to TRBD1 (7 bases). The V and J ends lost 3 bases and 2 bases respectively, with 14 bases between them. The germline CDR1 and CDR2 sequences are SGHTA and FQGNSA. CDR3 size: 15 residues. As DNA, the CDR3 is TGTGCCAGCAGCTTGGCGGGACAGAGAGCCTACGAGCAGTACTTC. Translating gives CASSLAGQRAYEQYF.

The rearrangement links TRBV11-2 to TRBJ2-1, with D tentatively TRBD2 (6 bases). The CDR3 sequence is 15 residues long. Trimming stripped 1 base from V and 7 bases from J, with 14 bases between. CDR1 is SGHAT, CDR2 FQNNGV, per germline. DNA for the CDR3: TGTGCCAGCAGCTTAGTGACTAGGATGGGAAATGAGCAGTTCTTC. It codes for CASSLVTRMGNEQFF.

The chain joins TRBV7-9 to TRBJ2-7, with D perhaps TRBD1 (6 bases). The V gene lost 5 bases and the J gene lost 3 bases, with 14 bases spanning the gap. The CDR3 consists of 14 residues. The germline V gene encodes CDR1 SEHNR and CDR2 FQNEAQ (reference sequence). The CDR3 nucleotides read TGTGCCAGCAGCACACAGGGAAGTGACTACGAGCAGTACTTC. Translating it yields CASSTQGSDYEQYF.

This clonotype showed up just a few times. The chain couples TRBV5-1 to TRBJ2-7; the match to TRBD1 covers 9 bases. CDR3 length: 15 amino acids. V dropped 0 bases and J dropped 3; count of bases not matched to a gene: 4. Germline V gives CDR1 SGHRS, CDR2 YFSETQ. The CDR3 sequence is CASSLVPGQGYEQYF. In DNA form, the CDR3 reads TGCGCCAGCAGCTTGGTCCCGGGACAGGGCTACGAGCAGTACTTC.

CDR3 loop: CASRFGLASYEQYF. CDR3 in DNA: TGTGCCAGCAGATTTGGGCTAGCTTCCTACGAGCAGTACTTC. The rearrangement uses TRBV27 and TRBJ2-4, with D possibly matching TRBD2 (5 bases). The DNA matches TRBJ2-7 better at its end, which makes the J call doubtful. Per the germline V gene, CDR1 is MNHEY and CDR2 is SMNVEV (reference sequence). This CDR3 is built from 14 residues.

This clonotype was observed at least ten times. The gene calls are TRBV29-1 and TRBJ2-5, with TRBD1 identical over 11 bases. J lost 5 bases, V lost 3 bases, and 5 bases had no gene match. Per germline, CDR1 SQVTM and CDR2 ANQGSEA. The CDR3 covers 14 residues. CDR3: CSVDSDRGLETQYF. CDR3 nucleotides: TGCAGCGTTGACTCGGACAGGGGGCTGGAGACCCAGTACTTC. Full variable domain (rest looked up from reference TRBV29-1 and TRBJ2-5): SAVISQKPSRDICQRGTSLTIQCQVDSQVTMMFWYRQQPGQSLTLIATANQGSEATYESGFVIDKFPISRPNLTFSTLTVSNMSPEDSSIYLCSVDSDRGLETQYFGPGTRLLVL.